The present T cell receptor (beta chain) was sequenced within a study of blood T cell repertoires in COVID-19. Looking at the study overall: COVID-19 samples from acute and convalescent phases originated in the United States, Italy and Spain. T cells, B-cell-depleted T cells, or PBMCs supplied cDNA or gDNA.

Measured with immunoSEQ multiplex PCR; TCRdb has only the in-frame clones, and not every one. Of approximately 120,000 clones listed, about four fifths were seen once; the top ten hold over 15%. The CDR3 is 16 amino acids. V was trimmed by 1 base and J by 4 bases, leaving 16 bases between them. The germline V gene has CDR1 SEHNR and CDR2 FQNEAQ (reference sequence). The receptor was derived from an older man with acute or convalescent COVID-19. Sample: peripheral blood. The chain recombines TRBV7-9 with TRBJ2-5; tentative D call: TRBD2 (6 bases). The DNA for the CDR3 is TGTGCCAGCAGCTTAGGGGCTAGCGAATTCAGAGAGACCCAGTACTTC. As protein: CASSLGASEFRETQYF.